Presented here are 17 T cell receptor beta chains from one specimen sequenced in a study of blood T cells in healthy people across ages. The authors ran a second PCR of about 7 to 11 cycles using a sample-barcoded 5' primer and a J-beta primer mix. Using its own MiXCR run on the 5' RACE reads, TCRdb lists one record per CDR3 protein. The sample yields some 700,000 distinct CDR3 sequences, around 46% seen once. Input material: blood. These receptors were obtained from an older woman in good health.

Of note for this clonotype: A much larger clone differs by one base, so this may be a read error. The DNA of the CDR3 is TGTGCCAGCAGGCCGGGACTAGCGGAGGGCAATGAGCAGTACTTC. Translated: CASRPGLAEGNEQYF. The chain couples TRBV2 to TRBJ2-5; 11 bases align to TRBD2. The germline V gene has CDR1 SNHLY and CDR2 FYNNEI. V shed 6 bases and J 11 bases; nucleotides not matched to a gene: 14. The CDR3 sequence is 15 residues long.

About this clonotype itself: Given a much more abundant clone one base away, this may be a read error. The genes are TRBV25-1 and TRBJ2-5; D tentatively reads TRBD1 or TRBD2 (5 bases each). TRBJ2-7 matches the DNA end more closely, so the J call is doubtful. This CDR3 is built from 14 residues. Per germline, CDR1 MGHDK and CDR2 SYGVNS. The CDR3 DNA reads TGTGCCAGCAGTGAATATCCAGGGAGCTGCGAGCAGTACTTC. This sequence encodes CASSEYPGSCEQYF.

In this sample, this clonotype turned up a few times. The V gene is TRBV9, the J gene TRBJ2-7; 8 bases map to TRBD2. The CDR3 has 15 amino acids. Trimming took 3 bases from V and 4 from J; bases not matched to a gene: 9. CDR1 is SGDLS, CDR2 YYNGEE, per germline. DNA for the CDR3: TGTGCCAGCAGCGCCTACGACAGCGGGGGTTACGAGCAGTACTTC. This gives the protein CASSAYDSGGYEQYF.

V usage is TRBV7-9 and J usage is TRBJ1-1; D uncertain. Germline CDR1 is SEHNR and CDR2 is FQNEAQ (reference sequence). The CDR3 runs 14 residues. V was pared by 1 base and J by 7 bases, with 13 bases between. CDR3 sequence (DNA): TGTGCCAGCAGCTTAGATTTGGCGACACATGAAGCTTTCTTT. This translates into CASSLDLATHEAFF.

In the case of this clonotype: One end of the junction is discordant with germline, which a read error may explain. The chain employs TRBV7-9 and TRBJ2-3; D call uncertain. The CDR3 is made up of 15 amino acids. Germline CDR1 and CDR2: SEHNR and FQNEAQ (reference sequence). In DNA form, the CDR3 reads TGTGCCAGTAGCTTAGTATGGCAAGACACAGATGCGCAGTATTTT. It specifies CASSLVWQDTDAQYF.

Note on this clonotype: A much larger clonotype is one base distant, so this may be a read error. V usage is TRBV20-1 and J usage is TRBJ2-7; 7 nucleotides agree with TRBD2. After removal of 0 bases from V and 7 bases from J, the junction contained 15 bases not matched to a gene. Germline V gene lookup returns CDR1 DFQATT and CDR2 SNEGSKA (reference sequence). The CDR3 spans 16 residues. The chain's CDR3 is CSARDVVAGEGSEQYF. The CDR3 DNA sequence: TGCAGTGCTAGAGATGTCGTGGCGGGAGAAGGGAGTGAGCAGTACTTC.

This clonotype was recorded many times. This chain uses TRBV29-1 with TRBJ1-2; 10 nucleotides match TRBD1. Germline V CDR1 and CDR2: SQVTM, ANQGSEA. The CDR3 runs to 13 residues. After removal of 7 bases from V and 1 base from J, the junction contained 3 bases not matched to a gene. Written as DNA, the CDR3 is TGCAGCGCAGGACAGGGGGTTAACTATGGCTACACCTTC. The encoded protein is CSAGQGVNYGYTF.

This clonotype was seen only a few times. CDR3 amino acids: CAISEGGRVTEAFF. DNA of the CDR3: TGTGCCATCAGTGAAGGGGGTAGAGTAACTGAAGCTTTCTTT. The V gene is TRBV10-3, the J gene TRBJ1-1; TRBD1 is a possible D gene (6 bases). Germline CDR1 reads ENHRY; CDR2 reads SYGVKD. Trimming stripped 3 bases from V and 5 bases from J, with 13 bases between. The CDR3 consists of 14 residues.

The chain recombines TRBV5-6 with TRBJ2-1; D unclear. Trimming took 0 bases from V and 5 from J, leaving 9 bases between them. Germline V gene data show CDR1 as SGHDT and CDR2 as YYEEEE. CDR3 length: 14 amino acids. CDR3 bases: TGTGCCAGCAGCTTGGCTCAGAAAAACAATGAGCAGTTCTTC. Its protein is CASSLAQKNNEQFF.

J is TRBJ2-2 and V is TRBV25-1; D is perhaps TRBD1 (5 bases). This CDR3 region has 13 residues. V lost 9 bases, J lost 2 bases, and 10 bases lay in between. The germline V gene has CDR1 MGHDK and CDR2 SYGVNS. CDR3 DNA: TGTGCCAGTTGCCAGGGCAACACCGGGGAGCTGTTTTTT. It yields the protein CASCQGNTGELFF.

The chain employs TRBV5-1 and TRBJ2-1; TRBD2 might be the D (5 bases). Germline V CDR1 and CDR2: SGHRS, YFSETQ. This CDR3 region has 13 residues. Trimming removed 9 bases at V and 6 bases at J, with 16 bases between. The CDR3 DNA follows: TGCGCCACGACCACGGAGGCTTTCAATGAGCAGTTCTTC. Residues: CATTTEAFNEQFF.

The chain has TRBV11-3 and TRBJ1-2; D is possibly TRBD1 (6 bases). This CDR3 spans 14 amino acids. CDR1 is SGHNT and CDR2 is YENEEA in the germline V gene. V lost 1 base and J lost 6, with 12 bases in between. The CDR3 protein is CASSLGDNMDGYTF. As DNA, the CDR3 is TGTGCCAGCAGCTTAGGGGACAACATGGATGGCTACACCTTC. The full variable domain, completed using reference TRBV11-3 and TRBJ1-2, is EAGVVQSPRYKIIEKKQPVAFWCNPISGHNTLYWYLQNLGQGPELLIRYENEEAVDDSQLPKDRFSAERLKGVDSTLKIQPAELGDSAVYLCASSLGDNMDGYTFGSGTRLTVV.

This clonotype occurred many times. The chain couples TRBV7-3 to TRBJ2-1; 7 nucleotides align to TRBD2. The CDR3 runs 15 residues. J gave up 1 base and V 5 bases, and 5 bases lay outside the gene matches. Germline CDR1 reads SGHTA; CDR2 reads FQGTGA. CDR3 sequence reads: CASSPTSASYNEQFF. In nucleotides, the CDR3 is TGTGCCAGCAGCCCTACTAGCGCGTCCTACAATGAGCAGTTCTTC.

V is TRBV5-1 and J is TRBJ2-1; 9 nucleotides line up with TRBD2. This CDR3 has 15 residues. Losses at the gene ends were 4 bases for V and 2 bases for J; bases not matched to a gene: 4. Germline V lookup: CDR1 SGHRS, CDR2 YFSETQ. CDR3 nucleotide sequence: TGCGCCAGCAGCATAGCGGGAGAGCCCTACAATGAGCAGTTCTTC. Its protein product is CASSIAGEPYNEQFF.

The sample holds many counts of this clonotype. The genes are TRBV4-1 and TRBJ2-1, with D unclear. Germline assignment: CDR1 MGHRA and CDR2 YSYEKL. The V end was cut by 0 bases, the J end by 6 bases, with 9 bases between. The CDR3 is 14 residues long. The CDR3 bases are TGCGCCAGCAGCCAAGAGATAGCTCTCAATGAGCAGTTCTTC. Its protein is CASSQEIALNEQFF.

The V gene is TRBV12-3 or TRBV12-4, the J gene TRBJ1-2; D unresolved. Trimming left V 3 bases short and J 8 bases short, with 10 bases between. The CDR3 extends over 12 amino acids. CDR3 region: CASSFGVDGYTF. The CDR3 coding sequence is TGTGCCAGCAGTTTCGGGGTAGACGGCTACACCTTC.

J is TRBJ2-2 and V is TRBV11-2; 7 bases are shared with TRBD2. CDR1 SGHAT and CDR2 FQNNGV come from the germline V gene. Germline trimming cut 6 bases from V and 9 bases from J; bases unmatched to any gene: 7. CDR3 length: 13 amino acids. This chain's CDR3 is CASRTTSSRELFF. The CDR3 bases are TGTGCCAGCAGGACGACTAGCTCGCGGGAGCTGTTTTTT.